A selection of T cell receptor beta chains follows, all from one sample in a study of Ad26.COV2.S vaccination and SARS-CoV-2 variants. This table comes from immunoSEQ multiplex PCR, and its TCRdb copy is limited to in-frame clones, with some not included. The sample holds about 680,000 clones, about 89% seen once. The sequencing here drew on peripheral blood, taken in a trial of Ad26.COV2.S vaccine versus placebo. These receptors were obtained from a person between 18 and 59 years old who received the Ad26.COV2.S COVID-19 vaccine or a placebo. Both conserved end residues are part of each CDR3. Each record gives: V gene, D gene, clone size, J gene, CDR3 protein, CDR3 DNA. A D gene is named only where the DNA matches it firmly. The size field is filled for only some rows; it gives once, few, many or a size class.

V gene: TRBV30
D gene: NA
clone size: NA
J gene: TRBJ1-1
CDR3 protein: CAWSVRRGDTEAFF
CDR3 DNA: TGTGCCTGGAGTGTAAGGAGGGGCGACACTGAAGCTTTCTTT

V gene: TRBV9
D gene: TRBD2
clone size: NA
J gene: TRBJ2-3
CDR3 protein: CASSVGTSGSNTQYF
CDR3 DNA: TGTGCCAGCAGCGTAGGGACTAGCGGGAGTAATACGCAGTATTTT

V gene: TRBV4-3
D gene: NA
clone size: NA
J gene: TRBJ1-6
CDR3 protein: CASSRKHEDSPLHF
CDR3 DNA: TGCGCCAGCAGCCGCAAACACGAGGATTCACCCCTCCACTTT

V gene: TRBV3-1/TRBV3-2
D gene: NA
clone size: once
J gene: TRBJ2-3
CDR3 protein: CASSQVGGALTDTQYF
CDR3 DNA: TGTGCCAGCAGCCAAGTAGGAGGGGCCCTCACAGATACGCAGTATTTT

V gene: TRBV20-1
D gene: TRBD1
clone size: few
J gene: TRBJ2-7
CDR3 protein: CSASSSGQPQVEQYF
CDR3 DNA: TGCAGTGCTAGTAGCTCGGGACAGCCCCAAGTGGAGCAGTACTTC

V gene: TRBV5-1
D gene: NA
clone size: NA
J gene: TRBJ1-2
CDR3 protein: CASSPGAGYTF
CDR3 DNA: TGCGCCAGCAGCCCAGGGGCTGGCTACACCTTC

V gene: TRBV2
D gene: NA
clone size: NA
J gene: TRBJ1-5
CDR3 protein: CASSEGQGNQPQHF
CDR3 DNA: TGTGCCAGCAGTGAAGGGCAGGGCAATCAGCCCCAGCATTTT

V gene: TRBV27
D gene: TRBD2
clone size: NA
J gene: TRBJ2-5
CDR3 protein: CASSSGRGGSETQYF
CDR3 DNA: TGTGCCAGCAGTTCCGGGCGGGGGGGCTCGGAGACCCAGTACTTC

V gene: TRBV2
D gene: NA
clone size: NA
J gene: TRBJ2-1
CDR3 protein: CASSAMGLSGQFF
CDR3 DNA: TGTGCCAGCAGTGCAATGGGACTGAGCGGGCAGTTCTTC

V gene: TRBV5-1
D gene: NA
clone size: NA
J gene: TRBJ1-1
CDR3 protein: CASSMGTLNTEAFF
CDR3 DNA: TGCGCCAGCAGCATGGGGACATTGAACACTGAAGCTTTCTTT

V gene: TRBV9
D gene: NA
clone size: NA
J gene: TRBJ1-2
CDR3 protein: CASSVGGQGISGYTF
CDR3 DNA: TGTGCCAGCAGCGTAGGGGGGCAGGGGATCTCTGGCTACACCTTC

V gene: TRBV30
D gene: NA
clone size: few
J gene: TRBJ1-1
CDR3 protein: CAWSMPGRMNTEAFF
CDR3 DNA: TGTGCCTGGAGTATGCCCGGACGGATGAACACTGAAGCTTTCTTT

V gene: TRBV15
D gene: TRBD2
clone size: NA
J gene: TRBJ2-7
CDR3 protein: CATSRGLAGEGEQYF
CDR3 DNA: TGTGCCACCAGCAGGGGACTAGCGGGAGAGGGCGAGCAGTACTTC

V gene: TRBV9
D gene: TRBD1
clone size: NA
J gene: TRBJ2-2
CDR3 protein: CASSVHPTGANTGELFF
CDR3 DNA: TGTGCCAGCAGCGTTCATCCAACAGGGGCGAACACCGGGGAGCTGTTTTTT

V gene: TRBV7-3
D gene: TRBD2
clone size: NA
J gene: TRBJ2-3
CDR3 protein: CASSLTSGEVDTQYF
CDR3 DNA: TGTGCCAGCAGCTTGACTAGCGGGGAGGTAGATACGCAGTATTTT

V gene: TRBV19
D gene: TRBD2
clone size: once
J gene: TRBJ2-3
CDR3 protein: CASSSTSGSTDTQYF
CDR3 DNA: TGTGCCAGTAGTTCGACTAGCGGGAGCACAGATACGCAGTATTTT

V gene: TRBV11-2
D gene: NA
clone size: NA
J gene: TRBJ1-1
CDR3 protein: CASSLDNRGARAFF
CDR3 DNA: TGTGCCAGCAGCTTAGACAACCGTGGGGCACGAGCTTTCTTT

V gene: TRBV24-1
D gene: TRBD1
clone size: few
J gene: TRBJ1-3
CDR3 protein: CATSDLQGRGYSGNTIYF
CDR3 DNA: TGTGCCACCAGTGATTTACAGGGGCGGGGGTACTCTGGAAACACCATATATTTT

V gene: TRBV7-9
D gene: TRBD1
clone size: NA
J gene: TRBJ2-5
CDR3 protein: CASSRTGDLETQYF
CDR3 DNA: TGTGCCAGCAGCCGGACAGGGGATTTAGAGACCCAGTACTTC

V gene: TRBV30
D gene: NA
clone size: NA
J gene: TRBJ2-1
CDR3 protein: CAWRDLNEQFF
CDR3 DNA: TGTGCCTGGAGGGACCTTAATGAGCAGTTCTTC

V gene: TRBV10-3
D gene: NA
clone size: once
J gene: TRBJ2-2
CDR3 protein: CAISETPQGYGELFF
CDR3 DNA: TGTGCCATCAGTGAGACCCCGCAGGGTTACGGGGAGCTGTTTTTT

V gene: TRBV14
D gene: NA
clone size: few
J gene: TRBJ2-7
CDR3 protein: CASSPLGSASYEQYF
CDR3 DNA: TGTGCCAGCAGCCCTTTGGGCTCCGCCTCCTACGAGCAGTACTTC

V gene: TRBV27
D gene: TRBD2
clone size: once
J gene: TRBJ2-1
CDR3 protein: CASAERGPYNEQFF
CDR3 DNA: TGTGCCAGTGCCGAGCGGGGGCCCTACAATGAGCAGTTCTTC

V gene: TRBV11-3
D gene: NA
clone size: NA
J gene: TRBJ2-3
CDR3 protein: CASSSAGYSTDTQYF
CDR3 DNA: TGTGCCAGCAGCTCCGCAGGGTATAGCACAGATACGCAGTATTTT

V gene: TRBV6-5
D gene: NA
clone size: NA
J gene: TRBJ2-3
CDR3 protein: CASSGHRDTDTQYF
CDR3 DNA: TGTGCGAGCAGCGGGCACAGGGACACAGATACGCAGTATTTT

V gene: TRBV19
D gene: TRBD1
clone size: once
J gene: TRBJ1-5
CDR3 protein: CASSIGPGGRPQHF
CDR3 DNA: TGTGCCAGTAGTATCGGGCCAGGGGGGAGGCCCCAGCATTTT

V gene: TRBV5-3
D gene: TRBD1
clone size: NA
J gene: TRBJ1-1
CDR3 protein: CARSYQGAITEAFF
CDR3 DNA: TGTGCCAGAAGCTACCAGGGGGCAATTACTGAAGCTTTCTTT

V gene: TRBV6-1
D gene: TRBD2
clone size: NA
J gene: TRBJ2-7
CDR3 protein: CASSDGAGSTYEQYF
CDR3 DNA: TGTGCCAGCAGTGACGGAGCGGGGTCCACCTACGAGCAGTACTTC

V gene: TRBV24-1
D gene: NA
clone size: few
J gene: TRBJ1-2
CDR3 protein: CATSDSGRYGYTF
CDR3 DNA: TGTGCCACCAGTGACTCAGGGCGATATGGCTACACCTTC

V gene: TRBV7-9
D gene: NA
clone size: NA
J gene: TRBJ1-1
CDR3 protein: CASSLGGLNTEAFF
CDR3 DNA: TGTGCCAGCAGCTTAGGTGGGCTGAACACTGAAGCTTTCTTT

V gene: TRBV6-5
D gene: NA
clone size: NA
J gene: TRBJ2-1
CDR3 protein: CASSYGGHNEQFF
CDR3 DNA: TGTGCCAGCAGTTACGGGGGGCACAATGAGCAGTTCTTC

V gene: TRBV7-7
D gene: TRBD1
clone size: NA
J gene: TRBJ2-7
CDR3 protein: CASSSGTGSSYEQYF
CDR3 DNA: TGTGCTAGCAGCTCCGGGACAGGCAGCTCCTACGAGCAGTACTTC

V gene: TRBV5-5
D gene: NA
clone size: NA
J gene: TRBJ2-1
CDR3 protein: CASSLASYNEQFF
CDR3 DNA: TGTGCCAGCAGCTTGGCTAGCTACAATGAGCAGTTCTTC

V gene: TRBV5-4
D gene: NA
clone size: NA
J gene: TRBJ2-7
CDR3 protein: CASSSLGAYEQYF
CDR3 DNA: TGTGCCAGCAGCTCCCTCGGGGCCTACGAGCAGTACTTC

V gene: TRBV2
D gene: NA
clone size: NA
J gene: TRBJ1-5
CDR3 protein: CASSVRFQQPQHF
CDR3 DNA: TGTGCCAGCAGTGTAAGGTTTCAACAGCCCCAGCATTTT

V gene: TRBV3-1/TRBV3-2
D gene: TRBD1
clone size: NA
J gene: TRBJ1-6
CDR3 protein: CASSHDRGRSPLHF
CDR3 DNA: TGTGCCAGCAGCCACGACAGGGGAAGGTCACCCCTCCACTTT

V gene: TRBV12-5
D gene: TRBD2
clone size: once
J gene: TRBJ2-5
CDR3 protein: CASGLVWTSGGASQETQYF
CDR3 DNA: TGTGCTAGTGGTTTGGTTTGGACTAGCGGGGGGGCATCACAAGAGACCCAGTACTTC

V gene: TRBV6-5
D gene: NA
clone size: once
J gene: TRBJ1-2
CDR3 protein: CASSYSRAGDGYTF
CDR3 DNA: TGTGCCAGCAGTTACTCGAGGGCAGGGGATGGCTACACCTTC

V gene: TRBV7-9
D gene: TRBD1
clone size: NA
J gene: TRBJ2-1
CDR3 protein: CASLPRDRGRNEQFF
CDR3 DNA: TGTGCCAGCTTACCCCGGGACAGGGGGCGCAATGAGCAGTTCTTC

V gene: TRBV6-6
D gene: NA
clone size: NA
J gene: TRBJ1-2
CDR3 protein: CASHRGGYTF
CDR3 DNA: TGTGCCAGTCATAGGGGTGGCTACACCTTC